A few counts support the clone carrying this T cell receptor beta chain. The CDR3 spans 13 residues. Germline assignment: CDR1 SGHTA and CDR2 FQGNSA. The V gene end was trimmed by 3 bases and the J gene end by 8 bases; junction bases not matched to a gene: 4. The sample comes from a study of T-cell memory formation after mild COVID-19. Each CDR3 protein gets one entry after TCRdb re-called the 5' RACE reads with MiXCR. The table lists about 470,000 distinct CDR3 sequences, 18% of them singletons. The sequenced sample consisted of PBMCs or a T cell subset sorted from them (not recorded which). V gene TRBV7-2 combines with J gene TRBJ2-7; 10 nucleotides align to TRBD2. The origin of this receptor is an adult woman who had mild COVID-19 (a few samples of this study predate the infection). Cell type and time point are not known. CDR3 sequence (DNA): TGTGCCAGCAGCTTTGAGCGGGAGGGGAAGCAGTACTTC. Encoded protein: CASSFEREGKQYF.